The text below deals with one T cell receptor (beta chain). What it binds is not known. V was cut by 0 bases and J by 4 bases, with 10 bases left in between. The CDR3 length is 15 residues. Per germline, CDR1 LNHNV and CDR2 YYDKDF (reference sequence). The primer mix had 60 Vbeta and 13 Jbeta primers. Assay used: immunoSEQ multiplex PCR; TCRdb lists only in-frame clones, some missing. The sample lists approximately 97,000 clones, roughly three quarters occurring once. These data belong to a study of cytomegalovirus exposure and HLA in healthy donors. The wider study: An earlier analysis identified 120 million or so unique TCR beta sequences in 150 million to 200 million T cells. Overall study results and limits: On later analysis, the bulk of CMV-associated TCR beta chains appeared to be HLA-restricted. Available immune exposure information was restricted to CMV serostatus only. It was likely that a cluster of highly shared sequence variants was a sequencing artifact.

The clonotype comes from a male donor in good health and CMV-seropositive. The specimen was PBMCs. V gene TRBV15 combines with J gene TRBJ2-1; D is possibly TRBD2 (6 bases). The CDR3 DNA is TGTGCCACCAGCAGAGATACCGGGAGTTACAATGAGCAGTTCTTC. Translating it yields CATSRDTGSYNEQFF. The full variable domain, with the rest looked up from reference TRBV15 and TRBJ2-1, is DAMVIQNPRYQVTQFGKPVTLSCSQTLNHNVMYWYQQKSSQAPKLLFHYYDKDFNNEADTPDNFQSRRPNTSFCFLDIRSPGLGDTAMYLCATSRDTGSYNEQFFGPGTRLTVL.